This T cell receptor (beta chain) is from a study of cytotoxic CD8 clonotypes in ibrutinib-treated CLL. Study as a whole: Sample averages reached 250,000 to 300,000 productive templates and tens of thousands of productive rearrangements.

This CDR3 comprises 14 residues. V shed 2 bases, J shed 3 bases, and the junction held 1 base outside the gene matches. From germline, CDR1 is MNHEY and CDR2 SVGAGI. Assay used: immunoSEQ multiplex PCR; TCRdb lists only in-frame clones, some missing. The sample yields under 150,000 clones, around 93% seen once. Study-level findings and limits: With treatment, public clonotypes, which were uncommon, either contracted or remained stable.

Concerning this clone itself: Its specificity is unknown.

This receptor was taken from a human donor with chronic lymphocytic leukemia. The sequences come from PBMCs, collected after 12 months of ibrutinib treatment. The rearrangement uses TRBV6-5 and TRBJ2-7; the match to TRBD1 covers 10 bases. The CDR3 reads CASSYRDRGYEQYF. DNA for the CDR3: TGTGCCAGCAGTTACAGGGACAGGGGCTACGAGCAGTACTTC.